The rows below give T cell receptor beta chains drawn from one sample of a study of blood T cell repertoires in COVID-19. TCRdb keeps only in-frame clones here, not all; method: immunoSEQ multiplex PCR. The sample has roughly 70,000 clones; about nine tenths are singletons. Sequencing used peripheral blood. The receptors were gathered from a man aged 45-65 years with acute or convalescent COVID-19. CDR3s include the opening cysteine and the closing phenylalanine or tryptophan. The size field is filled for only some rows; it gives once, few, many or a size class.

CDR3: CSVDPYYNEQFF; size: NA; J: TRBJ2-1; V: TRBV29-1
CDR3: CASSELWDRGRDTQYF; size: few; J: TRBJ2-3; V: TRBV2
CDR3: CASSFPPSGGAGPTQYF; size: NA; J: TRBJ2-3; V: TRBV18
CDR3: CASSPNRDRLIRNYGYTF; size: NA; J: TRBJ1-2; V: TRBV18
CDR3: CASRPDLRNQPQHF; size: NA; J: TRBJ1-5; V: TRBV6-5
CDR3: CAISGWTGEVNQPQHF; size: NA; J: TRBJ1-5; V: TRBV10-3
CDR3: CASTRRGIAYGYTF; size: NA; J: TRBJ1-2; V: TRBV6-5
CDR3: CASSLFVGYYGYTF; size: few; J: TRBJ1-2; V: TRBV5-1
CDR3: CASSLQTGANTEAFF; size: NA; J: TRBJ1-1; V: TRBV7-9
CDR3: CASSTGRPYGYTF; size: NA; J: TRBJ1-2; V: TRBV5-4
CDR3: CASSVVPASSYEQYF; size: few; J: TRBJ2-7; V: TRBV9
CDR3: CASSLSRSYEQYF; size: NA; J: TRBJ2-7; V: TRBV27
CDR3: CASSGGTALTDTQYF; size: once; J: TRBJ2-3; V: TRBV5-1
CDR3: CASSQERGLGTDTQYF; size: NA; J: TRBJ2-3; V: TRBV3-1/TRBV3-2
CDR3: CASSTAVGGDQETQYF; size: NA; J: TRBJ2-5; V: TRBV18
CDR3: CASGQAGGPYEQYF; size: NA; J: TRBJ2-7; V: TRBV3-1/TRBV3-2
CDR3: CASELMAGVNEQFF; size: NA; J: TRBJ2-1; V: TRBV11-2
CDR3: CASSLDSTGELFF; size: NA; J: TRBJ2-2; V: TRBV7-3
CDR3: CASGPTDRSYYGYTF; size: NA; J: TRBJ1-2; V: TRBV3-1/TRBV3-2
CDR3: CASSLGQGWTEAFF; size: NA; J: TRBJ1-1; V: TRBV28
CDR3: CASSQWSWGVAGELFF; size: few; J: TRBJ2-2; V: TRBV3-1/TRBV3-2
CDR3: CASSPRLGDNEQFF; size: NA; J: TRBJ2-1; V: TRBV18
CDR3: CASRRGQGANYGYTF; size: NA; J: TRBJ1-2; V: TRBV6-5
CDR3: CASSGSGRSYNEQFF; size: NA; J: TRBJ2-1; V: TRBV9
CDR3: CASSRSSNQPQHF; size: NA; J: TRBJ1-5; V: TRBV14
CDR3: CASIRGKQETQYF; size: once; J: TRBJ2-5; V: TRBV10-2
CDR3: CASSLLSGNSYNEQFF; size: NA; J: TRBJ2-1; V: TRBV11-2
CDR3: CASSQERGSAGNQQYF; size: NA; J: TRBJ2-7; V: TRBV4-2
CDR3: CASEGNTIYF; size: NA; J: TRBJ1-3; V: TRBV28
CDR3: CSVQVGTGAYNEQFF; size: NA; J: TRBJ2-1; V: TRBV29-1
CDR3: CASSRGQGTSQETQYF; size: NA; J: TRBJ2-5; V: TRBV5-1
CDR3: CASSLSGPPGDSPLHF; size: NA; J: TRBJ1-6; V: TRBV5-1
CDR3: CASSVGQLAGARETQYF; size: NA; J: TRBJ2-5; V: TRBV9
CDR3: CASSLGLAELNEQFF; size: NA; J: TRBJ2-1; V: TRBV5-4
CDR3: CASSQDWTGYSGNTIYF; size: NA; J: TRBJ1-3; V: TRBV4-3
CDR3: CASSQGTGGGGEKLFF; size: NA; J: TRBJ1-4; V: TRBV3-1/TRBV3-2
CDR3: CATSVTDSTDTQYF; size: NA; J: TRBJ2-3; V: TRBV24-1
CDR3: CASSLALNTGELFF; size: NA; J: TRBJ2-2; V: TRBV5-1